The 21 T cell receptor beta chains in this list originate from one sample, sequenced in a study of read filtering for tumor transcriptome and immune sequencing. From roughly 390 ng of RNA, a library with molecular barcoded alpha/delta and beta/gamma adaptors was made. TCRdb reprocessed the reads with MiXCR, giving one entry per CDR3 protein. The table lists about 37,000 distinct CDR3 sequences, approximately 12% of them singletons, with about 35% in the top ten. The material sequenced was a population of CD138-negative cells sorted from bone marrow. The receptor source for this set is a donor aged 40 or over with multiple myeloma.

The table lists this clonotype with many counts. The chain uses TRBV20-1 and TRBJ2-1; D gene uncertain. Looked up from germline, CDR1 is DFQATT and CDR2 is SNEGSKA (reference sequence). Deletions cut 6 bases from V and 7 bases from J, with 13 bases between. CDR3 length equals 12 residues. Here the CDR3 DNA reads TGCAGTGCCACTCCATTCCGGAATGAGCAGTTCTTC. Protein: CSATPFRNEQFF.

There are a few counts of this clonotype. The chain employs TRBV6-5 and TRBJ2-3; D perhaps matches TRBD2 (6 bases). There are 13 residues in the CDR3. The ends were cut back, 8 bases at V and 3 bases at J, with 12 bases in the middle. From germline, CDR1 is MNHEY and CDR2 SVGAGI. CDR3 loop: CASGRPLTDTQYF. In nucleotides, the CDR3 is TGTGCCAGCGGGAGGCCTCTGACAGATACGCAGTATTTT.

This clonotype was seen a few times. This chain uses TRBV11-2 with TRBJ1-2; TRBD1 matches at 9 bases. There are 16 residues in the CDR3. Germline V lookup: CDR1 SGHAT, CDR2 FQNNGV. V dropped 1 base and J dropped 4; count of bases not matched to a gene: 7. Written as DNA, the CDR3 is TGTGCCAGCAGCTTAGCTTCCGGACAGGGGCTCTATGGCTACACCTTC. Protein product: CASSLASGQGLYGYTF.

About this clonotype: The junction departs from germline at one end; a sequencing error may be responsible. This chain links TRBV29-1 with TRBJ1-4; 7 bases line up with TRBD1. This CDR3 is 13 amino acids long. The germline CDR1 and CDR2 sequences are SQVTM and ANQGSEA. The CDR3 nucleotides are TGCAGCGTTGGACAGGGCGGCGGCGAAAAACTGTGTTTT. This sequence encodes CSVGQGGGEKLCF.

This clonotype was found a few times. The chain joins TRBV7-8 to TRBJ2-7, with TRBD2 matching 7 bases. Germline lookup yields CDR1 SGHVS and CDR2 FQNEAQ. This CDR3 has 15 residues. Trimming removed 5 bases from V and 0 bases from J; junction bases left unmatched: 7. The CDR3 bases are TGTGCCAGCAGCGTGTGGGGAGGGGACTCCTACGAGCAGTACTTC. It codes for CASSVWGGDSYEQYF.

This clonotype showed up many times. The gene calls are TRBV4-1 and TRBJ1-2, with 8 positions matching TRBD1. V was clipped by 1 base and J by 5 bases; unmatched bases: 3. Looked up from germline, CDR1 is MGHRA and CDR2 is YSYEKL. The CDR3 length is 14 residues. CDR3 in amino acids: CASSQAGGSYGYTF. CDR3 coding DNA: TGCGCCAGCAGCCAAGCAGGGGGCAGTTATGGCTACACCTTC.

This clonotype was seen at least ten times. CDR3 in amino acids: CASSPRTDQETQYF. The CDR3 DNA is TGTGCCAGCTCACCCCGGACGGACCAAGAGACCCAGTACTTC. V gene TRBV18 combines with J gene TRBJ2-5; the D is unclear. CDR1 is KGHSH and CDR2 is LQKENI in the germline V gene. This CDR3 contains 14 residues. Trimming pared 3 bases from V and 0 bases from J, leaving 8 bases between.

There are many counts of this clonotype. The CDR3 coding sequence is TGCGCCAGCAGCTTTGGCCCCGACGGCACTGAAGCTTTCTTT. This translates into CASSFGPDGTEAFF. The V gene is TRBV5-1, the J gene TRBJ1-1, with D unclear. This CDR3 is built from 14 residues. Trimming pared 2 bases from V and 4 bases from J, leaving 12 bases between. CDR1 is SGHRS and CDR2 is YFSETQ in the germline V gene.

As to this clonotype: Because it lacks the conserved phenylalanine or tryptophan at the end, this CDR3 is likely a read error. The chain couples TRBV28 to TRBJ1-5, with 8 bases aligning to TRBD1. Germline CDR1 is MDHEN and CDR2 is SYDVKM. Trimming cost V 2 bases and J 4 bases; bases outside gene matches: 7. This CDR3 comprises 16 residues. CDR3 nucleotides: TGTGCCAGCAGTTTAGGTGTTACAGGGGGAAATCAGCCCCAGCATCTT. Its translation is CASSLGVTGGNQPQHL.

This clonotype was seen many times. V and J are TRBV20-1 and TRBJ1-1; D not certain. In germline, CDR1 is DFQATT, CDR2 SNEGSKA (reference sequence). The length of the CDR3 is 12 residues. The ends were cut back, 3 bases at V and 4 bases at J, with 9 bases in the middle. The CDR3 region is CSASPRATEAFF. The CDR3 DNA reads as TGCAGTGCTAGCCCCCGCGCCACTGAAGCTTTCTTT.

This clonotype occurred many times. The chain recombines TRBV6-2 or TRBV6-3 with TRBJ2-7; D is ambiguous. Germline CDR1 MNHEY, CDR2 SVGEGT. The V gene lost 9 bases and the J gene lost 0 bases, with 15 bases spanning the gap. CDR3 length: 14 residues. The CDR3 DNA reads TGTGCCAGTCTTCGGACCGCCACCTCCTACGAGCAGTACTTC. This encodes CASLRTATSYEQYF.

This clonotype showed up many times. The chain is built from TRBV5-1 and TRBJ2-7, with a tentative D call TRBD2 (6 bases). The germline V gene has CDR1 SGHRS and CDR2 YFSETQ. The CDR3 loop spans 13 amino acids. V was clipped by 2 bases and J by 2 bases, with 8 bases between them. CDR3 region: CASSFGGTYEQYF. CDR3 DNA sequence: TGCGCCAGCAGCTTCGGCGGGACCTACGAGCAGTACTTC.

About this clonotype itself: A much larger clone sits a single nucleotide away, making a read error possible. The chain uses TRBV29-1 and TRBJ1-1, with 9 positions matching TRBD1. The CDR3 is 14 residues long. Losses at the gene ends were 6 bases for V and 7 bases for J; bases not matched to a gene: 12. Germline V CDR1 and CDR2: SQVTM, ANQGSEA. The CDR3 DNA reads as TGCAGCGTCCACACCGGGACAGGGAGGATTGAAGCTTTCTTT. This gives the protein CSVHTGTGRIEAFF.

On this clonotype: One end of the junction does not line up with germline, which may come from a read error. The chain is built from TRBV20-1 and TRBJ1-3, with a possible D match to TRBD1 (5 bases). The CDR3 spans 14 residues. Germline V gives CDR1 DFQATT, CDR2 SNEGSKA (reference sequence). DNA for the CDR3: TGCAGTGCTAGAGAACCGAGCGGGGGAAACTCCATATATTTT. It translates to CSAREPSGGNSIYF.

This clonotype was found a few times. This sequence may be a read error, since a much larger clone differs from it by one base. The CDR3 end shows no conserved phenylalanine or tryptophan, and so a read error is likely. This chain connects TRBV4-2 to TRBJ2-5; D is undetermined. Germline assignment: CDR1 LGHNA and CDR2 YNFKEQ. Trimming shortened V by 2 bases and J by 2 bases, and 9 bases separated the two germline ends. The CDR3 has 14 residues. CDR3: CASSQLDRQETQYS. In DNA, the CDR3 is TGTGCCAGCAGCCAACTGGACCGACAAGAGACCCAGTACTCC.

This clonotype appeared many times. CDR3 region: CASSYGANVLTF. The CDR3, as DNA: TGTGCCAGCAGTTACGGGGCCAACGTCCTGACTTTC. V and J are TRBV2 and TRBJ2-6, with unresolved D. This CDR3 is 12 amino acids long. Germline CDR1 and CDR2: SNHLY and FYNNEI. Trimming took off 5 bases at V and 4 bases at J, with 3 bases between the two ends. Looking up the rest from reference TRBV2 and TRBJ2-6 gives the full variable domain: EPEVTQTPSHQVTQMGQEVILRCVPISNHLYFYWYRQILGQKVEFLVSFYNNEISEKSEIFDDQFSVERPDGSNFTLKIRSTKLEDSAMYFCASSYGANVLTFGAGSRLTVL.

This clonotype was seen ten or more times. The chain recombines TRBV5-1 with TRBJ2-7; 7 bases align to TRBD1. Germline-derived CDR1 and CDR2 are SGHRS and YFSETQ. The CDR3 covers 14 residues. V lost 0 bases and J lost 3; bases outside the gene matches: 3. CDR3 sequence: CASSLEDRFYEQYF. The CDR3 DNA follows: TGCGCCAGCAGCTTGGAGGACAGGTTCTACGAGCAGTACTTC.

This clonotype has ten or more counts. The CDR3 is CASSMGPGGQFF. CDR3 in DNA: TGTGCCAGCAGCATGGGACCCGGCGGGCAGTTCTTC. The rearrangement links TRBV13 to TRBJ2-1; D tentatively reads TRBD1 or TRBD2 (5 bases each). The CDR3 length is 12 residues. CDR1 PRHDT and CDR2 FYEKMQ come from the germline V gene (reference sequence). Trimming cost V 5 bases and J 12 bases, with 14 bases left between them.

This clonotype was seen repeatedly, ten times or more. The chain uses TRBV28 and TRBJ1-1; D remains ambiguous. There are 14 residues in the CDR3. Trimming pared 6 bases from V and 1 base from J, leaving 12 bases between. The germline gives CDR1 MDHEN, CDR2 SYDVKM. CDR3 in DNA: TGTGCCAGCAGCTTAGCGGGGAAGAACACTGAAGCTTTCTTT. Protein: CASSLAGKNTEAFF. Full variable domain (remainder filled in from reference TRBV28 and TRBJ1-1): DVKVTQSSRYLVKRTGEKVFLECVQDMDHENMFWYRQDPGLGLRLIYFSYDVKMKEKGDIPEGYSVSREKKERFSLILESASTNQTSMYLCASSLAGKNTEAFFGQGTRLTVV.

This clonotype has ten or more counts. The V and J genes are TRBV6-6 and TRBJ1-4; TRBD1 is a possible D gene (5 bases). The CDR3 is made up of 13 amino acids. Trimming pared 2 bases from V and 8 bases from J, leaving 9 bases between. Germline CDR1 and CDR2: MNHNY and SVGAGI (reference sequence). The CDR3 region is CASSYDSLEKLFF. In DNA, the CDR3 is TGTGCCAGCAGTTACGACAGCTTAGAAAAACTGTTTTTT.

Details on this clonotype: A clone one base away is much larger, so this may be a read error. The V gene is TRBV7-2, the J gene TRBJ1-1; D ambiguous. The CDR3 totals 11 residues. Trimming removed 8 bases at V and 3 bases at J, with 7 bases between. Per the germline V gene, CDR1 is SGHTA and CDR2 is FQGNSA. CDR3: CASGSYTEAFF. The DNA of the CDR3 is TGTGCCAGCGGCTCCTACACTGAAGCTTTCTTT.